These T cell receptor beta chains were read from a single sample in a study of T cell responses to AZD1222 COVID-19 vaccine. Clones were sequenced by immunoSEQ multiplex PCR, and TCRdb holds only the in-frame ones, with some missing. The top ten hold around 4.4% of the sample, which has 100,000 to 110,000 clones, 87% seen once. Sequences were derived from peripheral blood, sampled on day 0 of MenACWY control vaccination. These receptors were taken from an adult in good health. The CDR3 runs from the conserved cysteine through the conserved F or W. D genes are given only for firm matches. Clone size is given for some rows only: seen once, a few or many times, or a class if the clone is expanded.

cdr3_aa: CASSFVSGENTEAFF; cdr3_nt: TGTGCCAGCAGCTTTGTGTCCGGGGAGAACACTGAAGCTTTCTTT; j_call: TRBJ1-1; v_call: TRBV7-2; clone_size: NA; d_call: NA
cdr3_aa: CASSPRVQGSRETQYF; cdr3_nt: TGTGCCAGCAGCCCGAGGGTACAGGGGAGTAGGGAGACCCAGTACTTC; j_call: TRBJ2-5; v_call: TRBV7-2; clone_size: NA; d_call: TRBD1
cdr3_aa: CASSRKSWDWQYF; cdr3_nt: TGTGCCAGCAGCCGGAAATCTTGGGACTGGCAGTACTTC; j_call: TRBJ2-7; v_call: TRBV5-6; clone_size: once; d_call: NA
cdr3_aa: CASSQGGGSGETQYF; cdr3_nt: TGTGCCAGCAGCCAAGGGGGCGGGAGTGGAGAGACCCAGTACTTC; j_call: TRBJ2-5; v_call: TRBV3-1/TRBV3-2; clone_size: NA; d_call: TRBD2
cdr3_aa: CASRFTGFASGRGEFF; cdr3_nt: TGTGCCAGCAGGTTTACAGGATTCGCTAGCGGGAGAGGGGAGTTCTTC; j_call: TRBJ2-1; v_call: TRBV28; clone_size: NA; d_call: TRBD2
cdr3_aa: CAWSYRGYGYTF; cdr3_nt: TGTGCCTGGAGTTACAGGGGCTATGGCTACACCTTC; j_call: TRBJ1-2; v_call: TRBV30; clone_size: large; d_call: TRBD1
cdr3_aa: CASSLVPGQGAYEQYF; cdr3_nt: TGTGCCAGCAGCTTAGTGCCGGGACAGGGGGCCTACGAGCAGTACTTC; j_call: TRBJ2-7; v_call: TRBV7-2; clone_size: NA; d_call: TRBD1
cdr3_aa: CASSNGRPQHF; cdr3_nt: TGTGCCAGCAGTAACGGACGGCCCCAGCATTTT; j_call: TRBJ1-5; v_call: TRBV12-3/TRBV12-4; clone_size: NA; d_call: NA
cdr3_aa: CASSPQGEADTEAFF; cdr3_nt: TGTGCCAGCAGCCCCCAGGGCGAGGCGGACACTGAAGCTTTCTTT; j_call: TRBJ1-1; v_call: TRBV4-2; clone_size: NA; d_call: NA
cdr3_aa: CASSQTGGRRQETQYF; cdr3_nt: TGTGCCAGCAGTCAGACGGGGGGCCGGCGGCAAGAGACCCAGTACTTC; j_call: TRBJ2-5; v_call: TRBV7-9; clone_size: NA; d_call: NA
cdr3_aa: CASSYGLAGDTQYF; cdr3_nt: TGTGCCAGCAGCTATGGACTAGCCGGAGATACGCAGTATTTT; j_call: TRBJ2-3; v_call: TRBV5-6; clone_size: NA; d_call: TRBD2
cdr3_aa: CATSEVLGGSSYNEQFF; cdr3_nt: TGTGCCACCAGTGAGGTCCTTGGCGGGAGCTCCTACAATGAGCAGTTCTTC; j_call: TRBJ2-1; v_call: TRBV24-1; clone_size: NA; d_call: TRBD2
cdr3_aa: CASSFRNNYGYTF; cdr3_nt: TGTGCCAGCAGCTTCAGGAATAACTATGGCTACACCTTC; j_call: TRBJ1-2; v_call: TRBV28; clone_size: NA; d_call: NA
cdr3_aa: CASSPGRPSGANVLTF; cdr3_nt: TGCGCCAGCAGCCCAGGACGGCCCTCTGGGGCCAACGTCCTGACTTTC; j_call: TRBJ2-6; v_call: TRBV5-1; clone_size: NA; d_call: NA
cdr3_aa: CASSLQTEAFF; cdr3_nt: TGTGCCAGCAGTTTGCAGACTGAAGCTTTCTTT; j_call: TRBJ1-1; v_call: TRBV28; clone_size: few; d_call: NA
cdr3_aa: CASSLGPNTGELFF; cdr3_nt: TGCGCCAGCAGCTTGGGCCCGAACACCGGGGAGCTGTTTTTT; j_call: TRBJ2-2; v_call: TRBV5-1; clone_size: NA; d_call: NA
cdr3_aa: CASSFITNTEAFF; cdr3_nt: TGTGCCAGCAGTTTTATAACGAACACTGAAGCTTTCTTT; j_call: TRBJ1-1; v_call: TRBV7-9; clone_size: NA; d_call: NA
cdr3_aa: CSVRRSLQETQYF; cdr3_nt: TGCAGCGTTCGGCGGAGCCTCCAAGAGACCCAGTACTTC; j_call: TRBJ2-5; v_call: TRBV29-1; clone_size: once; d_call: NA
cdr3_aa: CASSLSSQETQYF; cdr3_nt: TGTGCCAGCAGCTTAAGTAGCCAAGAGACCCAGTACTTC; j_call: TRBJ2-5; v_call: TRBV5-4; clone_size: once; d_call: NA
cdr3_aa: CASSPPGAGALGTGDGYTF; cdr3_nt: TGCGCCAGCAGCCCACCCGGGGCGGGGGCATTAGGCACGGGTGATGGCTACACCTTC; j_call: TRBJ1-2; v_call: TRBV4-1; clone_size: NA; d_call: NA
cdr3_aa: CASSPRGSITSFYTF; cdr3_nt: TGTGCCAGCTCACCACGAGGCAGCATAACAAGCTTCTACACCTTC; j_call: TRBJ1-2; v_call: TRBV18; clone_size: NA; d_call: NA
cdr3_aa: CATSRERNQPQHF; cdr3_nt: TGTGCCACCAGCAGAGAGAGAAATCAGCCCCAGCATTTT; j_call: TRBJ1-5; v_call: TRBV15; clone_size: few; d_call: NA
cdr3_aa: CASSSSARGPGNTIYF; cdr3_nt: TGTGCCAGCAGCTCATCCGCCCGGGGACCTGGAAACACCATATATTTT; j_call: TRBJ1-3; v_call: TRBV9; clone_size: NA; d_call: NA
cdr3_aa: CASSTRGEKLFF; cdr3_nt: TGTGCCAGCAGTACCAGGGGTGAAAAACTGTTTTTT; j_call: TRBJ1-4; v_call: TRBV6-5; clone_size: NA; d_call: NA